The 24 T cell receptor beta chains below all came from one sample that was sequenced in a study of blood T cells in healthy people across ages. Together with a sample-barcoded 5' primer, a J-beta primer mix was included in a second PCR lasting roughly 6 to 12 cycles. MiXCR, applied by TCRdb to the 5' RACE reads, yields one record per CDR3 protein. The repertoire includes about 630,000 distinct CDR3 sequences, under 25% of them detected once, and 3.5% to 4% sits in the top ten. Material: blood. These receptors all stem from a man aged 65 to 79 in good health.

V gene TRBV3-1 combines with J gene TRBJ2-7; either TRBD1 or TRBD2 may fit D (5 bases each). From germline, CDR1 is LGHDT and CDR2 YNNKEL (reference sequence). Deletions cut 3 bases from V and 5 bases from J, with 14 bases between. The CDR3 covers 14 residues. This chain's CDR3 is CASSHWDQRDEQYF. CDR3 coding DNA: TGTGCCAGCAGCCACTGGGACCAAAGGGACGAGCAGTACTTC.

This clonotype appeared a few times. The V and J genes are TRBV21-1 and TRBJ2-5; the D segment call TRBD2 is taken from the table without a DNA check. TRBV21-1 is noted as a pseudogene. This CDR3 spans 17 amino acids. The CDR3 region has the DNA TGTGCCACCCTACGGACTAGCGGGATCGGAGGGGAAGAGACCCAGTACTTC. As protein: CATLRTSGIGGEETQYF.

This clonotype came up a few times. The V call is TRBV4-1, the J call TRBJ1-4; a possible D gene is TRBD1 (6 bases). V was cut by 7 bases and J by 3 bases, with 12 bases left in between. CDR1 is MGHRA, CDR2 YSYEKL, per germline. The CDR3 sequence is 14 residues long. The CDR3 nucleotides are TGCGCCAGCAACTCAGGGGTGGCTAATGAAAAACTGTTTTTT. Its translation is CASNSGVANEKLFF.

In nucleotides, the CDR3 is TGTGCCAGCAGCCTGACTAGGACGAACCCCATGGCAGATACGCAGTATTTT. Encoded protein: CASSLTRTNPMADTQYF. This chain uses TRBV28 with TRBJ2-3; a possible D gene is TRBD2 (6 bases). The CDR3 sequence is 17 residues long. Germline-derived CDR1 and CDR2 are MDHEN and SYDVKM. Trimming removed 6 bases from V and 4 bases from J, with 23 bases in between.

In this sample, this clonotype turned up a few times. This chain connects TRBV7-3 to TRBJ2-3; D ambiguous. The CDR3 has 14 residues. Germline lookup yields CDR1 SGHTA and CDR2 FQGTGA. The V and J ends lost 4 bases and 2 bases respectively, with 10 bases between them. In DNA, the CDR3 is TGTGCCAGCAGCTCGAGAGGCTCCACAGATACGCAGTATTTT. Translated: CASSSRGSTDTQYF. Supplemented by reference TRBV7-3 and TRBJ2-3, the full variable domain reads GAGVSQTPSNKVTEKGKYVELRCDPISGHTALYWYRQSLGQGPEFLIYFQGTGAADDSGLPNDRFFAVRPEGSVSTLKIQRTERGDSAVYLCASSSRGSTDTQYFGPGTRLTVL.

This clonotype has just a few counts. The V call is TRBV28, the J call TRBJ1-4; possibly TRBD1 for D (6 bases). CDR1 and CDR2 from the germline V gene are MDHEN and SYDVKM. The germline V and J ends were trimmed by 5 bases and 6 bases, with 22 bases remaining between them. The CDR3 loop spans 17 amino acids. CDR3 sequence (DNA): TGTGCCAGCAGTACCGGGGGCGGGGCAGGCCCCTATGAAAAACTGTTTTTT. This gives the protein CASSTGGGAGPYEKLFF.

About this clonotype itself: A much larger clone differs by one base, so this may be a read error. The rearrangement joins TRBV5-1 to TRBJ2-7; no clear D. This CDR3 is built from 12 residues. Germline lookup yields CDR1 SGHRS and CDR2 YFSETQ. DNA for the CDR3: TGCGCCAGCAGCCCCGACGCCTACCAGCAGTACTTC. Translation: CASSPDAYQQYF.

This clonotype was observed a handful of times. The rearrangement uses TRBV7-9 and TRBJ2-7; D possibly corresponds to TRBD2 (7 bases). Trimming cost V 2 bases and J 2 bases, with 10 bases left between them. Germline lookup yields CDR1 SEHNR and CDR2 FQNEAQ (reference sequence). The CDR3 spans 14 residues. The CDR3 DNA is TGTGCCAGCAGCTTAAACGGGGGGCCCTACGAGCAGTACTTC. It encodes CASSLNGGPYEQYF.

The chain has TRBV5-1 and TRBJ2-7; no definite D call. Deletions cut 0 bases from V and 2 bases from J, with 15 bases between. In germline, CDR1 is SGHRS, CDR2 YFSETQ. The CDR3 totals 16 residues. The CDR3 spells CASSLEGVGLTYEQYF. The CDR3 nucleotides read TGCGCCAGCAGCTTGGAAGGCGTCGGGCTCACCTACGAGCAGTACTTC.

The chain is built from TRBV2 and TRBJ2-7; 11 bases line up with TRBD2. The germline gives CDR1 SNHLY, CDR2 FYNNEI. Germline trimming cut 0 bases from V and 2 bases from J; bases unmatched to any gene: 0. The CDR3 runs to 15 residues. Here the CDR3 DNA reads TGTGCCAGCAGTGAAGCGACTAGCGGGACCTACGAGCAGTACTTC. Translated: CASSEATSGTYEQYF.

This clonotype was seen at least ten times. V usage is TRBV3-1 and J usage is TRBJ1-5; no clear D gene. V lost 4 bases and J lost 2, with 9 bases in between. CDR3 size: 14 residues. Germline loops: CDR1 LGHDT, CDR2 YNNKEL (reference sequence). The CDR3 bases are TGTGCCAGCAGCCTGAGACAAGGCAATCAGCCCCAGCATTTT. Translation: CASSLRQGNQPQHF.

V and J are TRBV4-3 and TRBJ2-6, with 8 bases identical to TRBD2. CDR3 length equals 19 residues. From germline, CDR1 is LGHNA and CDR2 YSLEER. J gave up 0 bases and V 4 bases, and 11 bases lay outside the gene matches. The chain's CDR3 is CASSLTRTSFRSGANVLTF. The CDR3 DNA reads TGCGCCAGCAGCCTTACAAGGACTAGCTTCCGCTCTGGGGCCAACGTCCTGACTTTC.

V gene TRBV6-5 combines with J gene TRBJ2-7; TRBD1 aligns across 9 bases. V gave up 1 base and J gave up 5 bases; unmatched junction bases: 3. Germline V gives CDR1 MNHEY, CDR2 SVGAGI. The CDR3 spans 14 residues. CDR3: CASSYLGQGDEQYF. The DNA of the CDR3 is TGTGCCAGCAGTTACTTGGGACAGGGTGACGAGCAGTACTTC.

V and J are TRBV14 and TRBJ2-7, with D possibly being TRBD1 or TRBD2 (5 bases each). The CDR3 is 11 residues long. V lost 4 bases to trimming and J lost 6 bases, with 7 bases between them. Germline CDR1 is SGHDN and CDR2 is FVKESK. The CDR3 spells CASSRGIEQYF. CDR3 DNA: TGTGCCAGCAGCCGGGGGATCGAGCAGTACTTC.

This clonotype was detected only a few times. The chain employs TRBV18 and TRBJ1-5; possibly TRBD1 for D (5 bases). V lost 3 bases and J lost 4, with 13 bases in between. This CDR3 region has 15 residues. Germline loops: CDR1 KGHSH, CDR2 LQKENI. CDR3 region: CASSPRGAVNQPQHF. In DNA, the CDR3 is TGTGCCAGCTCACCGAGGGGAGCGGTTAATCAGCCCCAGCATTTT.

This clonotype showed up just a few times. This sequence joins TRBV7-3 and TRBJ2-1, with 8 bases that match TRBD2. Germline CDR1 SGHTA, CDR2 FQGTGA. V shed 4 bases and J 1 base; nucleotides not matched to a gene: 9. The CDR3 is made up of 17 amino acids. In DNA, the CDR3 is TGTGCCAGCAGCTCCAACCTTGCTAGCGGGTCCTACAATGAGCAGTTCTTC. Translated: CASSSNLASGSYNEQFF.

The chain employs TRBV20-1 and TRBJ1-4, with D uncertain. CDR3 length equals 13 residues. Germline V gives CDR1 DFQATT, CDR2 SNEGSKA (reference sequence). Deletions cut 1 base from V and 3 bases from J, with 6 bases between. In DNA, the CDR3 is TGCAGTGCTAGAGGGGATCCTAATGAAAAACTGTTTTTT. This gives the protein CSARGDPNEKLFF.

Only a few counts were recorded for this clonotype. The chain has TRBV24-1 and TRBJ1-3, with unresolved D. The CDR3 is 12 residues long. Germline CDR1 and CDR2: KGHDR and SFDVKD. V gave up 3 bases and J gave up 4 bases, with 3 bases separating them. The DNA of the CDR3 is TGTGCCACCAGTGATCGAGGAAACACCATATATTTT. Its protein is CATSDRGNTIYF.

This clonotype was found a few times. The CDR3 coding sequence is TGTGCCAGCAGTGCCCCAGAGGAAACCGACAATGAGCAGTTCTTC. Translated: CASSAPEETDNEQFF. The chain couples TRBV27 to TRBJ2-1; D is unresolved. The CDR3 runs to 15 residues. Germline lookup yields CDR1 MNHEY and CDR2 SMNVEV (reference sequence). The ends were cut back, 5 bases at V and 5 bases at J, with 16 bases in the middle.

V is TRBV20-1 and J is TRBJ2-3; 7 bases line up with TRBD2. V dropped 6 bases and J dropped 4; count of bases not matched to a gene: 7. Germline CDR1 and CDR2: DFQATT and SNEGSKA (reference sequence). This CDR3 has 13 amino acids. The CDR3 loop reads CSAEAGASDTQYF. For the CDR3, the DNA is TGCAGTGCCGAGGCGGGAGCGTCAGATACGCAGTATTTT.

This clonotype has just a few counts. The chain carries TRBV3-1 and TRBJ2-5; the match to TRBD2 covers 10 bases. With V trimmed by 2 bases and J by 0 bases, 0 bases remained unmatched. CDR1 is LGHDT, CDR2 YNNKEL, per germline (reference sequence). CDR3 size: 15 residues. This chain's CDR3 is CASSQSGRDQETQYF. Here the CDR3 DNA reads TGTGCCAGCAGCCAAAGCGGGAGGGACCAAGAGACCCAGTACTTC.

This chain joins TRBV19 and TRBJ2-1, with 7 positions matching TRBD1. Germline loops: CDR1 LNHDA, CDR2 SQIVND (reference sequence). The CDR3 is made up of 15 amino acids. V dropped 2 bases and J dropped 2; count of bases not matched to a gene: 3. The chain's CDR3 is CASSISGTAYNEQFF. The CDR3 coding sequence is TGTGCCAGTAGTATATCCGGGACAGCCTACAATGAGCAGTTCTTC.

V and J are TRBV6-2 or TRBV6-3 and TRBJ2-1; D uncertain. V was clipped by 2 bases and J by 3 bases, with 5 bases between them. CDR3 length: 13 amino acids. Germline-derived CDR1 and CDR2 are MNHEY and SVGEGT. The CDR3 coding sequence is TGTGCCAGCAGTTACGGCAACTACAATGAGCAGTTCTTC. As protein: CASSYGNYNEQFF.

This rearrangement joins TRBV20-1 to TRBJ2-5; 11 nucleotides agree with TRBD2. The last part of the DNA fits TRBJ2-7 better; the J call may be wrong. Germline CDR1 DFQATT, CDR2 SNEGSKA (reference sequence). This CDR3 is 14 amino acids long. The CDR3 DNA follows: TGCAGTGCTCGGCGTAGCGGGGGGGCTGCCGAGCAGTACTTC. Translated: CSARRSGGAAEQYF.